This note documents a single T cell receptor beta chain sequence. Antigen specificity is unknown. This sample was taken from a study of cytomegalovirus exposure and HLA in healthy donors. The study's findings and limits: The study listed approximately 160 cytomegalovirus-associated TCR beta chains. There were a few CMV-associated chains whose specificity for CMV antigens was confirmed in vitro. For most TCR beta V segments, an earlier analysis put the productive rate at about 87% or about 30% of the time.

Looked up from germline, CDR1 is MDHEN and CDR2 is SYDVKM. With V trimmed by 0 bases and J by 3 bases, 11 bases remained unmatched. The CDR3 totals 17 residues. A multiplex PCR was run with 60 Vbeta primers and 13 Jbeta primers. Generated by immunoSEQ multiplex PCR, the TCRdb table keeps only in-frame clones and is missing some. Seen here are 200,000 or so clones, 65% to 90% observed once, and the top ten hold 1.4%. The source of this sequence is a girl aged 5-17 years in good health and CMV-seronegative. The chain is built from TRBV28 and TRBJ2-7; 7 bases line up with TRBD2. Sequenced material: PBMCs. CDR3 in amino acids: CASSLWGSAGVDYEQYF. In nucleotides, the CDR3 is TGTGCCAGCAGTTTATGGGGTAGCGCGGGAGTAGACTACGAGCAGTACTTC.